Sequencing of this TCR beta chain was carried out in a study of blood T cell repertoires in COVID-19. Across the study: Some COVID-19 samples were acute and others convalescent; all came from the United States, Italy and Spain. T cells, B-cell-depleted T cells, or PBMCs provided the cDNA or gDNA that served as material.

Germline V gives CDR1 MNHEY, CDR2 SMNVEV (reference sequence). The germline V and J ends were trimmed by 4 bases and 5 bases, with 11 bases remaining between them. The CDR3 is made up of 13 amino acids. In the source study's methods: Amplification of reference gene primers was used by the study to estimate nucleated cell counts. Generated by immunoSEQ multiplex PCR, the TCRdb table keeps only in-frame clones and is missing some. V and J calls and clone size are given by that table; D and trimming were obtained from the DNA. The table shows about 50,000 clones, with approximately 87% occurring only once. Patients of the Seattle cohort, enrolled during active infection, were followed longitudinally.

The rearrangement uses TRBV27 and TRBJ1-2, with a tentative D call TRBD1 (6 bases). Sequencing was done on a sample of peripheral blood. The receptor was derived from a woman aged 80 or older with COVID-19, enrolled during active disease. CDR3 residues: CASSSDRRYGYTF. The CDR3 DNA reads TGTGCCAGCAGTTCCGACAGGCGGTATGGCTACACCTTC.